The rows below give T cell receptor beta chains drawn from one sample of a study of blood T cell repertoires in COVID-19. The method was immunoSEQ multiplex PCR; TCRdb's version includes in-frame clones alone and lacks a portion of them. The sample shows 200,000 or so clones, approximately 84% of them seen only once. Sample: PBMCs or T cells enriched from blood (not recorded which). The receptors were gathered from a man aged 55 to 70 who had recovered from COVID-19. The CDR3 runs from the conserved cysteine through the conserved F or W.

v_call	j_call	cdr3_aa
TRBV4-2	TRBJ1-6	CASSQAPGRTNSPLHF
TRBV18	TRBJ1-1	CASSPREGADTEAFF
TRBV12-3/TRBV12-4	TRBJ1-5	CASSLGSQPQHF
TRBV7-3	TRBJ2-1	CASSLSGTATYNEQFF
TRBV15	TRBJ2-7	CATSRQLGQGNEQYF
TRBV7-2	TRBJ2-7	CASSTLAGRTYEQYF
TRBV6-5	TRBJ2-7	CASSYSSGESYEQYF
TRBV7-3	TRBJ1-2	CASSLTGQGAGYTF
TRBV11-2	TRBJ2-1	CASSFPGQAEQFF
TRBV6-5	TRBJ2-5	CASSLTSGEQETQYF
TRBV5-1	TRBJ2-7	CASSMTSGAYEQYF
TRBV9	TRBJ2-3	CASSVDLLTDTQYF
TRBV9	TRBJ1-1	CASSQFLFTGVTEAFF
TRBV20-1	TRBJ1-2	CSARQFYGYTF
TRBV20-1	TRBJ1-6	CSASGHGLGSPLHF
TRBV29-1	TRBJ2-5	CSVEDLLLAGAETQYF
TRBV4-2	TRBJ1-4	CASSQAARVGGKLFF
TRBV3-1/TRBV3-2	TRBJ2-4	CASSPLGLAGGQLAKNIQYF
TRBV11-3	TRBJ1-1	CASSYLRDTGRDTEAFF
TRBV6-9	TRBJ2-7	CASTTGWDSYEQYF
TRBV24-1	TRBJ2-2	CATAVGGATGELFF
TRBV20-1	TRBJ1-2	CSASGGNDGYTF
TRBV4-3	TRBJ2-2	CASSQEVGTMNTGELFF
TRBV18	TRBJ1-5	CASSPVQGNQPQHF
TRBV7-2	TRBJ2-3	CASSFLAGHPTDTQYF
TRBV3-1/TRBV3-2	TRBJ2-7	CASSQIWTAAYEQYF
TRBV7-9	TRBJ2-7	CASSADSPSYEQYF
TRBV7-2	TRBJ2-1	CASSLAQGPYSYNEQFF
TRBV27	TRBJ2-7	CASKQQGTWSEQYF
TRBV6-2/TRBV6-3	TRBJ2-1	CASSMNRELYNEQFF
TRBV7-9	TRBJ1-1	CASRSQGDSTEAFF
TRBV12-3/TRBV12-4	TRBJ1-4	CASSPPGGGKLFF
TRBV3-1/TRBV3-2	TRBJ2-4	CASSQDLASGFPHF
TRBV5-1	TRBJ1-4	CASSLEQNNEKLFF
TRBV7-8	TRBJ1-3	CASSRTRGNTIYF
TRBV5-1	TRBJ1-3	CASSRSTGSSGNTIYF
TRBV18	TRBJ2-7	CASSPTDAYEQYF
TRBV5-6	TRBJ1-2	CASAQGSNYGYTF
TRBV4-2	TRBJ1-1	CASSHQQGAGTEAFF
TRBV6-1	TRBJ2-7	CASSDPAKDEQYF
TRBV11-3	TRBJ1-2	CASSLGQDYGYTF
TRBV6-9	TRBJ2-1	CASSAGGRNEQFF
TRBV6-5	TRBJ1-2	CASRPLTYNYGYTF
TRBV6-2/TRBV6-3	TRBJ2-2	CASSYPTGANTGELFF
TRBV2	TRBJ1-1	CASSEDRGRGTEAFF
TRBV19	TRBJ2-2	CASSHTGGRTGELFF
TRBV18	TRBJ1-4	CASSPRSVATNEKLFF
TRBV6-2/TRBV6-3	TRBJ2-2	CASSYLAGGAGELFF
TRBV4-2	TRBJ1-2	CASSQADSRSYYGYTF